A selection of T cell receptor beta chains follows, all from one sample in a study of T cell repertoires in cytomegalovirus infection. TCRdb re-derived calls from the reads in MiXCR, one entry per CDR3 protein. This table has approximately 750,000 distinct CDR3 sequences, less than 40% appearing once. Material: PBMCs. The receptors come from a human donor in good health (CMV status not recorded). Some clones in this sample may be carry-over from other donors' samples. Each CDR3 is given with its conserved first and last residue. The D gene is left open where the match is weak. Size values are once, few and many counts, or a class for expanded clones, and some rows have none.

V	size	J	D	CDR3	DNA
TRBV7-9	many	TRBJ2-5	-	CASSPGTNNQETQYF	TGTGCCAGCAGCCCCGGGACCAATAATCAAGAGACCCAGTACTTC
TRBV6-2/TRBV6-3	-	TRBJ2-1	TRBD2	CASSYLAGAGNEQFF	TGTGCCAGCAGTTACCTAGCGGGAGCAGGCAATGAGCAGTTCTTC
TRBV28	-	TRBJ2-3	-	CASPPLGGGLRTDTQYF	TGTGCCAGCCCTCCTCTTGGGGGGGGGCTTAGGACAGATACGCAGTATTTT
TRBV12-3/TRBV12-4	-	TRBJ1-6	-	CASSPGTLLNSPLHF	TGTGCCAGCAGTCCCGGGACTCTTCTTAATTCACCCCTCCACTTT
TRBV28	few	TRBJ1-1	-	CASSFLPNTEAFF	TGTGCCAGCAGTTTCCTTCCGAACACTGAAGCTTTCTTT
TRBV12-3/TRBV12-4	-	TRBJ1-4	-	CASRAGVATNEKLFF	TGTGCCAGCAGGGCGGGAGTAGCAACTAATGAAAAACTGTTTTTT
TRBV15	-	TRBJ2-7	-	CANSRDGAGSSYEQYF	TGTGCCAACAGCAGAGATGGGGCAGGGAGCTCCTACGAGCAGTACTTC
TRBV7-4	-	TRBJ1-1	-	CASSLTERGMNTEAFF	TGTGCCAGCAGCTTAACAGAAAGGGGAATGAACACTGAAGCTTTCTTT
TRBV12-3/TRBV12-4	-	TRBJ2-3	TRBD1	CASTRTGGTDTQYF	TGTGCCAGCACCAGGACAGGGGGAACAGATACGCAGTATTTT
TRBV12-3/TRBV12-4	once	TRBJ2-7	TRBD2	CARLAGDSYEQYF	TGTGCCAGACTAGCGGGGGACTCCTACGAGCAGTACTTC
TRBV7-2	few	TRBJ2-5	-	CASTSTSDQYF	TGTGCCAGCACCTCTACCTCGGACCAGTACTTC
TRBV12-3/TRBV12-4	few	TRBJ1-1	-	CASSLAPGDRSTEAFF	TGTGCCAGCAGTTTAGCGCCAGGGGACCGGTCCACTGAAGCTTTCTTT
TRBV7-2	few	TRBJ1-2	TRBD1	CASSPLNGGGPGYTF	TGTGCCAGCAGCCCACTAAACGGAGGGGGCCCGGGCTACACCTTC
TRBV7-9	-	TRBJ1-5	-	CASSFGEGGHQPQHF	TGTGCCAGCAGCTTTGGTGAAGGGGGGCATCAGCCCCAGCATTTT
TRBV12-3/TRBV12-4	few	TRBJ2-7	-	CASRKTTGSGVVYEQYF	TGTGCCAGCAGAAAAACTACAGGGAGCGGGGTTGTTTACGAGCAGTACTTC
TRBV11-3	few	TRBJ2-3	-	CASSLGEGVRSSTDTQYF	TGTGCCAGCAGCTTGGGTGAGGGGGTGCGGAGTAGCACAGATACGCAGTATTTT
TRBV24-1	once	TRBJ2-5	-	CATSGQPQETQYF	TGTGCCACCAGTGGACAGCCGCAAGAGACCCAGTACTTC
TRBV27	-	TRBJ2-7	TRBD2	CASSPRLAFYEQYF	TGTGCCAGCAGTCCCAGACTAGCGTTTTACGAGCAGTACTTC
TRBV29-1	-	TRBJ1-3	-	CSVQDAAGKTIYF	TGCAGCGTCCAGGATGCGGCTGGAAAAACCATATATTTT
TRBV6-1	-	TRBJ1-2	-	CASSPSQDGNYGYTF	TGTGCCAGCAGTCCAAGCCAGGACGGGAACTATGGCTACACCTTC
TRBV19	-	TRBJ1-2	-	CASTTGMGNYGYTF	TGTGCCAGTACAACGGGGATGGGAAACTATGGCTACACCTTC
TRBV7-9	few	TRBJ2-7	TRBD1	CASSFAGGENEQYF	TGTGCCAGCAGCTTCGCAGGGGGCGAGAATGAGCAGTACTTC
TRBV7-2	many	TRBJ1-1	-	CASSLSAAGLNTEAFF	TGTGCCAGCAGCTTAAGCGCCGCAGGACTGAACACTGAAGCTTTCTTT
TRBV13	few	TRBJ1-5	-	CASSSPRAQHF	TGTGCCAGCAGCTCCCCTCGAGCCCAGCATTTT
TRBV7-6	-	TRBJ2-5	-	CASSTRKQGLGQETQYF	TGTGCCAGCAGCACACGAAAACAGGGCTTGGGGCAAGAGACCCAGTACTTC
TRBV20-1	-	TRBJ1-5	-	CSARQALNQPQHF	TGCAGTGCTAGACAGGCCCTCAATCAGCCCCAGCATTTT
TRBV28	once	TRBJ2-7	TRBD2	CASYLTGGEQYF	TGTGCCAGCTATCTAACGGGGGGAGAGCAGTACTTC
TRBV12-3/TRBV12-4	few	TRBJ2-1	TRBD1	CASIQGGSGPSGQFF	TGTGCCAGCATACAAGGGGGCTCGGGCCCCAGCGGGCAGTTCTTC
TRBV2	-	TRBJ2-2	TRBD2	CASSEEAGGTGELFF	TGTGCCAGCAGTGAAGAAGCGGGAGGCACCGGGGAGCTGTTTTTT
TRBV5-1	-	TRBJ2-1	TRBD2	CASRIRTSDEQFF	TGCGCCAGCCGCATTCGCACTAGCGATGAGCAGTTCTTC
TRBV6-1	-	TRBJ2-1	TRBD2	CASSYGLAGIYDEQFF	TGTGCCAGCAGTTACGGTCTAGCGGGAATATACGATGAGCAGTTCTTC
TRBV7-8	-	TRBJ1-2	TRBD1	CASSLAKTGAVKNYGYTF	TGTGCCAGCAGCTTAGCGAAGACAGGGGCCGTCAAGAACTATGGCTACACCTTC
TRBV7-9	many	TRBJ2-5	-	CASSKVGLGDPQDETQYF	TGTGCCAGCAGCAAAGTGGGGTTAGGTGACCCCCAAGACGAGACCCAGTACTTC
TRBV2	-	TRBJ2-1	-	CASSSAHNEQFF	TGTGCCAGCAGTTCAGCGCACAATGAGCAGTTCTTC
TRBV29-1	once	TRBJ1-5	TRBD1	CSTRTGLQPQHF	TGCAGCACCCGGACAGGTCTCCAACCCCAGCATTTT
TRBV20-1	-	TRBJ2-2	-	CSAPGLAITGELFF	TGCAGTGCTCCCGGGCTAGCCATCACCGGGGAGCTGTTTTTT
TRBV7-2	many	TRBJ1-1	-	CASSLLTRKAEAFF	TGTGCCAGCAGCTTACTCACACGGAAGGCTGAAGCTTTCTTT
TRBV28	-	TRBJ1-4	-	CASTPGDNRSEKLFF	TGTGCCAGCACCCCGGGAGACAACAGGAGTGAAAAACTGTTTTTT
TRBV5-4	-	TRBJ2-7	-	CAFKGQSVPYEQYF	TGTGCCTTTAAGGGGCAGAGCGTCCCCTACGAGCAGTACTTC
TRBV12-3/TRBV12-4	-	TRBJ2-7	TRBD1	CASRRQGEGSYEQYF	TGTGCCAGCAGGAGACAGGGAGAGGGCTCCTACGAGCAGTACTTC
TRBV3-1	-	TRBJ2-1	TRBD1	CASSFRKGQGDIYCEQFF	TGTGCCAGCAGCTTCAGAAAAGGACAGGGGGATATCTACTGTGAGCAGTTCTTC
TRBV7-2	-	TRBJ2-1	TRBD2	CASSLASGRYNEHFF	TGTGCCAGCAGCTTAGCGAGCGGGAGGTACAATGAGCATTTCTTC
TRBV7-9	few	TRBJ1-1	-	CASSAGARTEAFF	TGTGCCAGCAGCGCCGGGGCCAGGACTGAAGCTTTCTTT
TRBV7-2	few	TRBJ2-7	-	CASSAPMF	TGTGCCAGCAGCGCACCCATGTTC
TRBV10-3	-	TRBJ2-3	TRBD1	CAIKDRDRDTQYF	TGTGCCATCAAGGACAGGGATAGAGATACGCAGTATTTT
TRBV3-1	-	TRBJ2-2	-	CASSPQPRTGELFF	TGTGCCAGCAGCCCTCAACCAAGGACCGGGGAGCTGTTTTTT
TRBV6-1	many	TRBJ1-1	-	CASSSRGRIAEAFF	TGTGCCAGCAGCTCCAGGGGCAGAATCGCTGAAGCTTTCTTT
TRBV14	few	TRBJ1-2	TRBD1	CASSQDRDRGFHGYTF	TGTGCCAGCAGCCAAGATAGGGACAGGGGGTTTCATGGCTACACCTTC
TRBV11-2	few	TRBJ2-7	TRBD1	CASSSKGQGARRAYEQYF	TGTGCCAGCAGCTCCAAAGGACAGGGGGCAAGGAGGGCCTACGAGCAGTACTTC